One T cell receptor beta chain is described in this entry. Its antigen is not identified. The junction does not match germline at one end; this may be a read error. Notes on the study in general: In terms of TCR gene usage, tumor memory CD4+ T cells clustered together with blood and lymph node memory CD4+ cells, as well as with lymph node naive CD4+ cells.

This CDR3 is built from 19 residues. Germline V gives CDR1 LGHNA, CDR2 YNFKEQ. TCRdb re-called the 5' RACE reads through MiXCR, storing one row per CDR3 protein. The sample includes 20,000 to 25,000 distinct CDR3 sequences, approximately 28% of them seen just once. The sample consisted of tumor-infiltrating naive CD4+ T cells sorted from the breast tumor. Subset described: naive CD4+ T cells, CD4+CD45RA+CD25-. The TCR sequence derives from a female donor with breast cancer. The genes are TRBV4-2 and TRBJ2-3, with 9 bases matching TRBD2. CDR3 sequence: CASNQKKSRLAGKTDTQYF. The CDR3 coding sequence is TGTGCCAGCAACCAAAAGAAGAGTAGGCTAGCGGGAAAAACAGATACGCAGTATTTT.